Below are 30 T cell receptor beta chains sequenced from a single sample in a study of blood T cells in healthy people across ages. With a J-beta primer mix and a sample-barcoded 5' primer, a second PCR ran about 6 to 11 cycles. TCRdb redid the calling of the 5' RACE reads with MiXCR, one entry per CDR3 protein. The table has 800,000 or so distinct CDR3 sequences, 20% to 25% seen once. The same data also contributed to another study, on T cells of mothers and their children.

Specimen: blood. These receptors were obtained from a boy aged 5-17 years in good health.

The CDR3 sequence is CASSLAFRGDAYEQYF. CDR3 coding DNA: TGTGCCAGCAGCTTGGCTTTCCGCGGGGACGCCTACGAGCAGTACTTC. This chain joins TRBV5-4 and TRBJ2-7; weak D call: TRBD2 (6 bases). The CDR3 consists of 16 residues. The V gene's germline CDR1 is SGHNT and CDR2 YYREEE (reference sequence). V shed 0 bases and J shed 2 bases, with 15 bases lying between them.

CDR3 DNA sequence: TGCGCCAGCAGCCAGGACAGTAAAAACATTCAGTACTTC. It codes for CASSQDSKNIQYF. This rearrangement joins TRBV5-1 to TRBJ2-4; D might be TRBD1 (6 bases). From germline, CDR1 is SGHRS and CDR2 YFSETQ. The CDR3 runs 13 residues. Trimming cost V 4 bases and J 4 bases, with 9 bases left between them.

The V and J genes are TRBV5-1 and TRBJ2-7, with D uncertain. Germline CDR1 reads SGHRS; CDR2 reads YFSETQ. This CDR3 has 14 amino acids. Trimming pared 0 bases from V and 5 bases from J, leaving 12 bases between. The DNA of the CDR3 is TGCGCCAGCAGCTTGGGGCTGCGTTCCGACGAGCAGTACTTC. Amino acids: CASSLGLRSDEQYF.

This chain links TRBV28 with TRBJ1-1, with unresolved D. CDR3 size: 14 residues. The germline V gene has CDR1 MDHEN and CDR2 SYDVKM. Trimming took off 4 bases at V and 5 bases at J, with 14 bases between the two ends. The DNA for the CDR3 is TGTGCCAGCAGTTCGGGAGCGAGCCGAACTGAAGCTTTCTTT. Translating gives CASSSGASRTEAFF.

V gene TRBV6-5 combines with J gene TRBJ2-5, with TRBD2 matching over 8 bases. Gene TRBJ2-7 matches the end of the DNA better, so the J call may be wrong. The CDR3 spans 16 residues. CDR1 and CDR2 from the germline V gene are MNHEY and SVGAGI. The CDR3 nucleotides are TGTGCCAGCAGTTATGGGCTGGGCAGCGGGAGCTACGAGCAGTACTTC. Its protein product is CASSYGLGSGSYEQYF.

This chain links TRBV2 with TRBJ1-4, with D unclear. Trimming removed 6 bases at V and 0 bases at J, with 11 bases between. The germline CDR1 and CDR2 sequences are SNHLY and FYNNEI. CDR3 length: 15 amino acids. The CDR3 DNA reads TGTGCCAGCAGAGCGCGGGAGGCAACTAATGAAAAACTGTTTTTT. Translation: CASRAREATNEKLFF.

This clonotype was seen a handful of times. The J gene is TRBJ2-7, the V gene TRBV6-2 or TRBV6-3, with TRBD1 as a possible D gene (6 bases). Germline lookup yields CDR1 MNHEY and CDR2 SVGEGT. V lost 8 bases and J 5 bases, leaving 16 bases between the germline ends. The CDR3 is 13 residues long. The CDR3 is CASSIQGGNEQYF. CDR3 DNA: TGTGCCAGCTCGATACAAGGGGGAAACGAGCAGTACTTC.

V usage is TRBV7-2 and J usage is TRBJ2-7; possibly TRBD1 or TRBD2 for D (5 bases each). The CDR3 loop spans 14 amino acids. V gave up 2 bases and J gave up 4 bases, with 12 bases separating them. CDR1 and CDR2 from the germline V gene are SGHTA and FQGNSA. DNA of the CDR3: TGTGCCAGCAGCTTATCGGGGCAGCCGTACGAGCAGTACTTC. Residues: CASSLSGQPYEQYF.

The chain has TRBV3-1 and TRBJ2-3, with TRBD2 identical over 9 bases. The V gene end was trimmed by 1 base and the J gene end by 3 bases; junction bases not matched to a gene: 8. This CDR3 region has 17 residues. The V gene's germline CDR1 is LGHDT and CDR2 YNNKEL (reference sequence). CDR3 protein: CASSQVVSGRLTDTQYF. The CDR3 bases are TGTGCCAGCAGCCAAGTTGTCAGCGGGAGGCTGACAGATACGCAGTATTTT.

CDR3 sequence reads: CAISADRDYEQYF. The CDR3 DNA reads as TGTGCCATCAGTGCGGACAGGGACTACGAGCAGTACTTC. This chain uses TRBV10-3 with TRBJ2-7, with TRBD1 matching 8 bases. The CDR3 has 13 residues. CDR1 ENHRY and CDR2 SYGVKD come from the germline V gene. V lost 4 bases and J lost 3; bases outside the gene matches: 2.

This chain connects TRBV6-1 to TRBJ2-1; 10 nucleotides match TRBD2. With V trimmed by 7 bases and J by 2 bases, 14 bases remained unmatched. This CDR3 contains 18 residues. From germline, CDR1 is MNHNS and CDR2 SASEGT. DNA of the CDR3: TGTGCCAGCAATCACCTAGCGGGGGAAACAGCGACCTACAATGAGCAGTTCTTC. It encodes CASNHLAGETATYNEQFF.

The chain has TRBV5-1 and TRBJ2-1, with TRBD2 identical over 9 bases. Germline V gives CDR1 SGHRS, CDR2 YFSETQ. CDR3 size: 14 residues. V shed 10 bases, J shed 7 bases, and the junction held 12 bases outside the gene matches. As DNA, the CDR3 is TGCGCCGGACCGGGACTAGCTCCTCTGAATGAGCAGTTCTTC. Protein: CAGPGLAPLNEQFF.

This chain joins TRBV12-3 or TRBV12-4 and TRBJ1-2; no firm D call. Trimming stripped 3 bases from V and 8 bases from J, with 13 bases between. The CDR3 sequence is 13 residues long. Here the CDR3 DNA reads TGTGCCAGCAGTTTTACAAAGCTCAACGGCTACACCTTC. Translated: CASSFTKLNGYTF.

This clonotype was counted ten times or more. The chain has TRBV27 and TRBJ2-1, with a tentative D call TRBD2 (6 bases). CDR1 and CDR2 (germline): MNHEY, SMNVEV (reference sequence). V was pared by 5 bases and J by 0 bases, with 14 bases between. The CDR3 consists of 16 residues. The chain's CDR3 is CASSPRDSSSYNEQFF. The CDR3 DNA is TGTGCCAGCAGTCCGCGGGACTCGAGCTCCTACAATGAGCAGTTCTTC.

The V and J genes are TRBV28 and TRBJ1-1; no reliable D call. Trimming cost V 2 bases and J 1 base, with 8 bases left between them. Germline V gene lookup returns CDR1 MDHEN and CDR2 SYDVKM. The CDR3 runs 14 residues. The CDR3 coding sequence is TGTGCCAGCAGTTTAGGCAGGAGGAACACTGAAGCTTTCTTT. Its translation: CASSLGRRNTEAFF. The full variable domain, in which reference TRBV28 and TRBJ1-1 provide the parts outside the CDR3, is DVKVTQSSRYLVKRTGEKVFLECVQDMDHENMFWYRQDPGLGLRLIYFSYDVKMKEKGDIPEGYSVSREKKERFSLILESASTNQTSMYLCASSLGRRNTEAFFGQGTRLTVV.

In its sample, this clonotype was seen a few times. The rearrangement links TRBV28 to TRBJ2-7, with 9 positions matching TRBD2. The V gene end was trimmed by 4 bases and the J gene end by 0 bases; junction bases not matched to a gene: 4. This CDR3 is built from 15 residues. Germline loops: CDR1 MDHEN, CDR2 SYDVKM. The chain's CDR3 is CASSSSSGTSYEQYF. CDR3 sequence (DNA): TGTGCCAGCAGTTCCTCTAGCGGGACCTCCTACGAGCAGTACTTC.

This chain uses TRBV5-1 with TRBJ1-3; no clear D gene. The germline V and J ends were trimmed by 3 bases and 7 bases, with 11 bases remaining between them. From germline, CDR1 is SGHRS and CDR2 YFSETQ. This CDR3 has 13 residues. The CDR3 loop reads CASSSGPGNTIYF. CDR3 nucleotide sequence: TGCGCCAGCAGCTCCGGACCCGGGAACACCATATATTTT.

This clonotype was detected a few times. The CDR3 coding sequence is TGTGCCCGGCTCCAACTCACAGATACGCAGTATTTT. This sequence encodes CARLQLTDTQYF. V is TRBV21-1 and J is TRBJ2-3. TRBV21-1 is listed as a pseudogene. There are 12 residues in the CDR3.

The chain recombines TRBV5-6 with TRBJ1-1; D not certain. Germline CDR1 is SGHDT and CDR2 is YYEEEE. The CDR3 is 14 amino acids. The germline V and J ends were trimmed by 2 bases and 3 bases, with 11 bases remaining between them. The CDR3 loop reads CASSFAVGDTEAFF. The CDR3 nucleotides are TGTGCCAGCAGCTTCGCTGTTGGGGACACTGAAGCTTTCTTT.

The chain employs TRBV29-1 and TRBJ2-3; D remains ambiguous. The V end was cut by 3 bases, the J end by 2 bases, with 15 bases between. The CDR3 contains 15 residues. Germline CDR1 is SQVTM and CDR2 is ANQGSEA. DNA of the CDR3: TGCAGCGTTGAGCGGCCACCCCCTTACACAGATACGCAGTATTTT. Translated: CSVERPPPYTDTQYF.

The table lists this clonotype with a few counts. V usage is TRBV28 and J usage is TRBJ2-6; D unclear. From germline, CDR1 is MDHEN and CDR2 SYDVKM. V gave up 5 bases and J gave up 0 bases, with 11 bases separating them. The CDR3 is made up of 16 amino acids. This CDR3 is CASSVSPLSGANVLTF. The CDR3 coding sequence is TGTGCCAGCAGTGTCAGTCCCCTCTCTGGGGCCAACGTCCTGACTTTC.

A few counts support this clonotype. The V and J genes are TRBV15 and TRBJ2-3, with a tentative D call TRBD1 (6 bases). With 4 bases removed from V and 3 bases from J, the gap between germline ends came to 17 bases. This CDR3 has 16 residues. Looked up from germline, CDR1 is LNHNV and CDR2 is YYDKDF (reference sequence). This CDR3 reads CATSKATLGATDTQYF. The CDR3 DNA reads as TGTGCCACCAGCAAAGCTACATTGGGGGCTACAGATACGCAGTATTTT.

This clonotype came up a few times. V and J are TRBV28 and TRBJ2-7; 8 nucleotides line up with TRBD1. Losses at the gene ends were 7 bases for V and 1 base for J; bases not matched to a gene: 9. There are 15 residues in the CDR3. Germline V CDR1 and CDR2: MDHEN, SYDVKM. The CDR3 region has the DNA TGTGCCAGCACGGGGGATGACAGGGGTTCCTACGAGCAGTACTTC. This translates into CASTGDDRGSYEQYF. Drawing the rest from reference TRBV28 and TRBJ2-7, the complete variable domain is DVKVTQSSRYLVKRTGEKVFLECVQDMDHENMFWYRQDPGLGLRLIYFSYDVKMKEKGDIPEGYSVSREKKERFSLILESASTNQTSMYLCASTGDDRGSYEQYFGPGTRLTVT.

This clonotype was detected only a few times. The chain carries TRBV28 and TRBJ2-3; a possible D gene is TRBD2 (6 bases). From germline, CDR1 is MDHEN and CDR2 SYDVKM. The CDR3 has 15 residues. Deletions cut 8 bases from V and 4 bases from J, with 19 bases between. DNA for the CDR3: TGTGCCAGCGAGCCCGGGACTCTTTTAGCAGATACGCAGTATTTT. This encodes CASEPGTLLADTQYF.

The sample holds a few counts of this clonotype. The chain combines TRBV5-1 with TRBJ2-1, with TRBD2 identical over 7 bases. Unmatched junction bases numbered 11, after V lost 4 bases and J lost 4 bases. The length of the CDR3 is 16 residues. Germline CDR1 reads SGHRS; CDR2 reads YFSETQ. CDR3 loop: CASSRRLAELYNEQFF. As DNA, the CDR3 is TGCGCCAGCAGCAGACGACTAGCTGAGTTGTACAATGAGCAGTTCTTC.

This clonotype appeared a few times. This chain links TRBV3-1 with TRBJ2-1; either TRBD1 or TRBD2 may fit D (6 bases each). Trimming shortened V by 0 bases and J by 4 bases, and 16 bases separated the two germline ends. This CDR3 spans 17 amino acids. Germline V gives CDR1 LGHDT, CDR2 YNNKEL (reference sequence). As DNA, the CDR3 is TGTGCCAGCAGCCAAGATAGTCGGGGGCCACCTTACAATGAGCAGTTCTTC. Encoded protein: CASSQDSRGPPYNEQFF.

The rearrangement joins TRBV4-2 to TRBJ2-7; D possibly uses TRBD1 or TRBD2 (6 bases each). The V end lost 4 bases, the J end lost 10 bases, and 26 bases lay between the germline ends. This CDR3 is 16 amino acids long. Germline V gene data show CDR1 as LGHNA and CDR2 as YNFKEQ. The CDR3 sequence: CASSPLGGGLQEIQYF. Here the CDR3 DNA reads TGTGCCAGCAGCCCACTCGGGGGCGGACTCCAAGAGATCCAGTACTTC.

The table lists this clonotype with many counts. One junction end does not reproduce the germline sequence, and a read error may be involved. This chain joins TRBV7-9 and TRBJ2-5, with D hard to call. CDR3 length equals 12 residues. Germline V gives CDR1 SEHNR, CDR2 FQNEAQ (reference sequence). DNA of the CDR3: TGTGCCAGCAGCTTAGGACGGATGATCTTAGTTTTC. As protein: CASSLGRMILVF.

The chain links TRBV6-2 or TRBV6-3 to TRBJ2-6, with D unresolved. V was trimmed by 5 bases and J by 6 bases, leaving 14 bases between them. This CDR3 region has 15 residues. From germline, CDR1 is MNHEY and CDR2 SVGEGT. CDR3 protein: CASSLTGTEANVLTF. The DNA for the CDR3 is TGTGCCAGCAGTCTGACTGGAACTGAGGCCAACGTCCTGACTTTC.

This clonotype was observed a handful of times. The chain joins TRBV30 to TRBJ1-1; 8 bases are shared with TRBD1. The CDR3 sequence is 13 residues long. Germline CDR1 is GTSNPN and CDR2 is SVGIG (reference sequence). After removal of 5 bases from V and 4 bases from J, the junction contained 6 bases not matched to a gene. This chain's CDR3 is CAWVGTGGTEAFF. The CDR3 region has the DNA TGTGCCTGGGTAGGGACAGGCGGCACTGAAGCTTTCTTT.